These 4 T cell receptor beta chains originate from one sample sequenced in a study of blood T cell repertoires in COVID-19. Assay used: immunoSEQ multiplex PCR; TCRdb lists only in-frame clones, some missing. The sample records around 86,000 clones, around 87% being singletons. The sequencing input was peripheral blood. These receptor sequences come from a woman at least 80 years old with acute or convalescent COVID-19.

The V and J genes are TRBV7-9 and TRBJ1-2; D is undetermined. The CDR3 spans 15 residues. In germline, CDR1 is SEHNR, CDR2 FQNEAQ (reference sequence). V was cut by 5 bases and J by 4 bases, with 17 bases left in between. The CDR3 reads CASSAGAWTAYGYTF. CDR3 nucleotide sequence: TGTGCCAGCAGCGCGGGAGCTTGGACTGCCTATGGCTACACCTTC.

This chain joins TRBV19 and TRBJ2-5; 8 nucleotides align to TRBD1. J lost 1 base, V lost 6 bases, and 7 bases had no gene match. This CDR3 region has 15 residues. CDR1 and CDR2 from the germline V gene are LNHDA and SQIVND (reference sequence). The CDR3 here is CASSSGQAIQETQYF. The CDR3 region has the DNA TGTGCCAGTAGCTCGGGACAGGCGATCCAAGAGACCCAGTACTTC.

This chain joins TRBV24-1 and TRBJ2-3; a weak D match, TRBD2 (6 bases). V lost 4 bases to trimming and J lost 5 bases, with 15 bases between them. The germline gives CDR1 KGHDR, CDR2 SFDVKD. The CDR3 spans 15 residues. The CDR3 protein is CATSEAGLAGDTQYF. For the CDR3, the DNA is TGTGCCACCAGTGAGGCGGGACTCGCGGGAGATACGCAGTATTTT.

The gene calls are TRBV5-1 and TRBJ1-1; 7 bases map to TRBD1. The CDR3 is 13 amino acids. V lost 4 bases to trimming and J lost 7 bases; unmatched junction nucleotides: 7. The V gene's germline CDR1 is SGHRS and CDR2 YFSETQ. In DNA, the CDR3 is TGCGCCAGCAGCCCAGGGACAGCCGGTGAAGCTTTCTTT. Its protein product is CASSPGTAGEAFF.